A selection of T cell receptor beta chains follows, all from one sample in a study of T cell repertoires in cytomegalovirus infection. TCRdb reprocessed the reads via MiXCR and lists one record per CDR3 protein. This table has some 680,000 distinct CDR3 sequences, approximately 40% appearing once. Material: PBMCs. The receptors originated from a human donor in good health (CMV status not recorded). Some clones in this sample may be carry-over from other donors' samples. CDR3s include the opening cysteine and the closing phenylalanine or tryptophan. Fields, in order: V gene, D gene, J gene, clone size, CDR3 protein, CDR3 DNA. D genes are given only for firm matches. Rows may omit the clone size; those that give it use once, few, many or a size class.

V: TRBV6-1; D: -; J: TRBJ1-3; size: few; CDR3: CASSEGPLGGNTIYF; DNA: TGTGCCAGCAGTGAAGGCCCACTCGGTGGGAACACCATATATTTT
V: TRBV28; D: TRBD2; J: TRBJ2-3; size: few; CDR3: CASSGLAATDTQYF; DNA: TGTGCCAGCAGCGGCCTAGCGGCCACAGATACGCAGTATTTT
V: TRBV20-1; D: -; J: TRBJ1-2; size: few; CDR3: CSAPGHRYGYTF; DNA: TGCAGTGCGCCGGGACACCGATATGGCTACACCTTC
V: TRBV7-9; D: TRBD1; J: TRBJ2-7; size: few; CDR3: CASSEDRGEQYF; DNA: TGTGCCAGCAGCGAGGACAGGGGCGAGCAGTACTTC
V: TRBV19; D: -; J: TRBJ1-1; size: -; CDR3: CASQGREVDTEDFF; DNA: TGTGCCAGCCAAGGCAGGGAGGTCGACACTGAAGATTTCTTT
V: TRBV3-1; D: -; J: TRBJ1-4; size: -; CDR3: CASSQVPEPRREKLFF; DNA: TGTGCCAGCAGCCAAGTCCCCGAGCCGAGGCGGGAAAAACTGTTTTTT
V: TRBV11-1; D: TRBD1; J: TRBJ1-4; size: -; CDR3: CARSAGTGAEKLFF; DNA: TGTGCCCGCAGCGCCGGGACAGGGGCTGAAAAACTGTTTTTT
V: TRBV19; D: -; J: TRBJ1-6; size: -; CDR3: CASSIGQLPLHF; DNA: TGTGCCAGTAGTATCGGTCAGTTACCCCTCCACTTT
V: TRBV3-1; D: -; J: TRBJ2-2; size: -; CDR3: CASSQISTGELFF; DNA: TGTGCCAGCAGCCAGATCTCGACCGGGGAGCTGTTTTTT
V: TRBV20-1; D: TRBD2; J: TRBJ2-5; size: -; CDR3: CSARDSGGSIETQYF; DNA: TGCAGTGCTAGAGACTCGGGCGGGAGTATTGAGACCCAGTACTTC
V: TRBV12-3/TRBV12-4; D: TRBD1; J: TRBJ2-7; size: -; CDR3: CASTTGGHEQYF; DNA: TGTGCCAGCACCACAGGGGGCCACGAGCAGTACTTC
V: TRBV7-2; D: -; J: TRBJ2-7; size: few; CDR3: CASSLAVRDEQYF; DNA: TGTGCCAGCAGCTTAGCAGTCCGAGACGAGCAGTACTTC
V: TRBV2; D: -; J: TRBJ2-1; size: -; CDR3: CASSPPPSSGINEQFF; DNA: TGTGCCAGCAGTCCCCCCCCTAGCTCAGGGATCAATGAGCAGTTCTTC
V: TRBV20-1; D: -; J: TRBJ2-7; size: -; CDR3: CSAEPGLPYEQYF; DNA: TGCAGTGCTGAACCGGGTCTACCCTACGAGCAGTACTTC
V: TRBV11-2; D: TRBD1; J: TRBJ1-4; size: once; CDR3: CASTFTGGSGKLFF; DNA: TGTGCCAGCACCTTTACAGGGGGCTCTGGAAAACTGTTTTTT
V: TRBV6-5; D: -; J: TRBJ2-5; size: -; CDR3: CASSKQGRGEAQYF; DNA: TGTGCCAGCAGTAAACAGGGGAGGGGAGAGGCCCAGTACTTC